The rows below give T cell receptor beta chains drawn from one sample of a study of T cell repertoires in cytomegalovirus infection. Using its own MiXCR run on the reads, TCRdb lists one record per CDR3 protein. Among 76,000 or so distinct CDR3 sequences listed, around 3.4% were seen once. Sequences were obtained from PBMCs. These receptors were collected from a human donor in good health (CMV status not recorded). Some clones in this sample may be carry-over from other donors' samples. Both conserved end residues are part of each CDR3. The order of the fields is V gene, clone size, D gene, J gene, CDR3 protein, CDR3 DNA. D genes are given only for firm matches. Clone size is given as once, few, many, or a class for an expanded clone.

V: TRBV20-1
size: many
D: NA
J: TRBJ1-2
CDR3: CSASQTGFYGYTF
DNA: TGCAGTGCTAGTCAAACAGGGTTCTATGGCTACACCTTC

V: TRBV7-2
size: many
D: TRBD2
J: TRBJ2-1
CDR3: CASSSGVRYNEQFF
DNA: TGTGCCAGCAGCAGCGGGGTAAGGTACAATGAGCAGTTCTTC

V: TRBV20-1
size: many
D: TRBD1
J: TRBJ1-6
CDR3: CSALTGGSNSPLHF
DNA: TGCAGTGCTTTAACAGGGGGCTCTAATTCACCCCTCCACTTT

V: TRBV5-4
size: many
D: TRBD2
J: TRBJ2-7
CDR3: CASSASGGYEQYF
DNA: TGTGCCAGCTCCGCTAGCGGGGGATACGAGCAGTACTTC

V: TRBV6-5
size: many
D: TRBD1
J: TRBJ1-2
CDR3: CASSISLRTGEGYTF
DNA: TGTGCCAGCAGTATTTCACTCCGGACAGGGGAAGGCTACACCTTC

V: TRBV7-3
size: many
D: NA
J: TRBJ2-5
CDR3: CASSFNQETQYF
DNA: TGTGCCAGCAGCTTCAATCAAGAGACCCAGTACTTC

V: TRBV12-3/TRBV12-4
size: many
D: NA
J: TRBJ1-1
CDR3: CASSYSLQMNTEAFF
DNA: TGTGCCAGCAGTTACAGCCTTCAAATGAACACTGAAGCTTTCTTT

V: TRBV20-1
size: many
D: TRBD1
J: TRBJ1-3
CDR3: CSALWQGAGGNTIYF
DNA: TGCTCGGCCTTATGGCAGGGGGCTGGTGGAAACACCATATATTTT

V: TRBV6-1
size: many
D: NA
J: TRBJ2-4
CDR3: CASSEAPQILAKNIQYF
DNA: TGTGCCAGCAGTGAAGCGCCACAAATACTAGCCAAAAACATTCAGTACTTC

V: TRBV29-1
size: many
D: NA
J: TRBJ2-1
CDR3: CSVGPGPNEQFF
DNA: TGCAGCGTTGGCCCGGGACCCAATGAGCAGTTCTTC

V: TRBV6-2/TRBV6-3
size: many
D: NA
J: TRBJ1-2
CDR3: CASSYGGRVNYGYTF
DNA: TGTGCCAGCAGTTACGGAGGACGGGTTAACTATGGCTACACCTTC

V: TRBV27
size: many
D: NA
J: TRBJ2-7
CDR3: CASSLYRTYEQYF
DNA: TGTGCCAGCAGTTTATACAGGACCTACGAGCAGTACTTC

V: TRBV6-8
size: many
D: NA
J: TRBJ1-1
CDR3: CASSYAGGTEAFF
DNA: TGTGCCAGCAGTTACGCGGGGGGCACTGAAGCTTTCTTT

V: TRBV7-9
size: many
D: TRBD2
J: TRBJ2-3
CDR3: CASRSPGAGSTSTDTQYF
DNA: TGTGCCAGCAGATCCCCCGGAGCGGGAAGTACTAGCACAGATACGCAGTATTTT

V: TRBV14
size: many
D: NA
J: TRBJ2-3
CDR3: CASSQMGTDTQYF
DNA: TGTGCCAGCAGCCAAATGGGTACAGATACGCAGTATTTT

V: TRBV29-1
size: many
D: NA
J: TRBJ2-1
CDR3: CSVEPSSNEQFF
DNA: TGCAGCGTTGAACCCTCCTCGAATGAGCAGTTCTTC

V: TRBV7-9
size: many
D: TRBD1
J: TRBJ2-7
CDR3: CASSLTTGAEQYF
DNA: TGTGCCAGCAGCTTAACGACAGGGGCCGAGCAGTACTTC